Listed below are T cell receptor beta chains from one sample, sequenced in a study of blood T cell dynamics during melanoma immunotherapy. TCRdb's copy holds only in-frame clones and misses some; the assay was immunoSEQ multiplex PCR. The data hold 11,000 to 15,000 clones, with more than 80% observed a single time. The material was blood, obtained from a patient treated with checkpoint blockade. These receptor sequences come from a human donor with melanoma. CDR3s include the opening cysteine and the closing phenylalanine or tryptophan. The D gene is left open where the match is weak. The listing skips clone size in some rows; elsewhere it reads once, few, many or a size class.

>-|TRBJ2-1|TRBV19|TRBD2
TGTGCCAGTAGTTCCCACACTAGCGGGAGTGGCGGTGAGCAGTTCTTC
CASSSHTSGSGGEQFF
>-|TRBJ1-6|TRBV7-9|-
TGTGCCAGCGGACGGCCTAATTCACCCCTCCACTTT
CASGRPNSPLHF
>-|TRBJ2-2|TRBV7-8|-
TGTGCCAGCAGCTCCCCACAGGGAGGTCACGGGGAGCTGTTTTTT
CASSSPQGGHGELFF
>-|TRBJ2-7|TRBV6-5|-
TGTGCCAGCAGTCACCTAGCGTCGAGCGCCGAGCAGTACTTC
CASSHLASSAEQYF
>-|TRBJ2-3|TRBV2|TRBD2
TGTGCCAGCATTACCGGACTAGCGGCCCCAGGGCAGTATTTT
CASITGLAAPGQYF
>-|TRBJ2-7|TRBV10-2|-
TGCGCCAGCAGTGACCCGTTCGGGTTGCTCACCTACGAGCAGTACTTC
CASSDPFGLLTYEQYF
>-|TRBJ1-5|TRBV6-1|-
TGTGCCAGCAGTGAAAATCAGCCCCAGCATTTT
CASSENQPQHF
>-|TRBJ1-6|TRBV13|TRBD1
TGTGCCAGCAGCCCAACCGGGACAGGGAATTCACCCCTCCACTTT
CASSPTGTGNSPLHF
>-|TRBJ2-1|TRBV9|TRBD2
TGTGCCAGCAGCTATGGGACTAGCGGTAATGAGCAGTTCTTC
CASSYGTSGNEQFF
>-|TRBJ2-7|TRBV28|TRBD2
TGTGCCAGCCGGGGGGACCGGCGAAGCTCCTACGAGCAGTACTTC
CASRGDRRSSYEQYF
>-|TRBJ2-3|TRBV7-2|-
TGTGCCAGCAGCTTGGAAGATACGCAGTATTTT
CASSLEDTQYF
>-|TRBJ1-4|TRBV27|-
TGTGCCAGCAGTTTTGGGTTTGCAACTAATGAAAAACTGTTTTTT
CASSFGFATNEKLFF
>-|TRBJ1-1|TRBV18|-
TGTGCCAGCTCAGGCAAAGGGGTTAGCCAGATTGAAGCTTTCTTT
CASSGKGVSQIEAFF
>once|TRBJ1-1|TRBV19|-
TGTGCCACGAAAAGGGGGATGAACACTGAAGCTTTCTTT
CATKRGMNTEAFF
>-|TRBJ2-4|TRBV27|-
TGTGCCAGCAGTCGCGGGAACATTCAGTACTTC
CASSRGNIQYF
>-|TRBJ2-5|TRBV5-8|TRBD1
TGTGCCAGCAGCTTGGCCCAGGGGGCCGGCGCGACCCAGTACTTC
CASSLAQGAGATQYF
>-|TRBJ1-3|TRBV19|-
TGTGCCAGTAGTCAAGTTGGAAACACCATATATTTT
CASSQVGNTIYF
>-|TRBJ2-2|TRBV10-3|-
TGTGCCACCAGGGGTTTGAGTACAGACACCGGGGAGCTGTTTTTT
CATRGLSTDTGELFF
>-|TRBJ2-5|TRBV11-3|TRBD2
TGTGCCAGCAGCTCGCCCGGCACTAGCGGGCTCCAAGAGACCCAGTACTTC
CASSSPGTSGLQETQYF
>-|TRBJ2-7|TRBV7-2|-
TGTGCCAGCAGCTTAGAATCCCGCTCCTACGAGCAGTACTTC
CASSLESRSYEQYF
>-|TRBJ2-1|TRBV9|-
TGTGCCAGCAGCCGAAGTTACAATGAGCAGTTCTTC
CASSRSYNEQFF
>-|TRBJ1-4|TRBV7-6|TRBD1
TGTGCCAGCAGCGCCCAGACAGGGCCGTATGAAAAACTGTTTTTT
CASSAQTGPYEKLFF